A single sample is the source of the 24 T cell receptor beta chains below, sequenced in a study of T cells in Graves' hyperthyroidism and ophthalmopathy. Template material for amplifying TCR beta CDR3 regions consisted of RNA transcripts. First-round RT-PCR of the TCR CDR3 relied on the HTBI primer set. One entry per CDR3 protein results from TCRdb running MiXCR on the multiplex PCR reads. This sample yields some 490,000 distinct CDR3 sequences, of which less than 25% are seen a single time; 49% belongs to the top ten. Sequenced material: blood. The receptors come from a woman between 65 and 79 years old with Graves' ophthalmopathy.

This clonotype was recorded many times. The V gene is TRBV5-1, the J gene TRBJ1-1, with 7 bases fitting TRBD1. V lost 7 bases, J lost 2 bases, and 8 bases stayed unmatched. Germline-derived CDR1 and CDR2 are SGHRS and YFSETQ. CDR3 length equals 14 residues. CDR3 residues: CASRVGTANTEAFF. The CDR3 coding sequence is TGCGCCAGCCGAGTTGGGACAGCCAACACTGAAGCTTTCTTT.

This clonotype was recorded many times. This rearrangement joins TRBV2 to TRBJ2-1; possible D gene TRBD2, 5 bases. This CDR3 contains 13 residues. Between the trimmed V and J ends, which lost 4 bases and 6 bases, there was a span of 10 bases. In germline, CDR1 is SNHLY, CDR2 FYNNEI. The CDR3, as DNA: TGTGCCAGCAGTGGAGGGATAGGCAATGAGCAGTTCTTC. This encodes CASSGGIGNEQFF.

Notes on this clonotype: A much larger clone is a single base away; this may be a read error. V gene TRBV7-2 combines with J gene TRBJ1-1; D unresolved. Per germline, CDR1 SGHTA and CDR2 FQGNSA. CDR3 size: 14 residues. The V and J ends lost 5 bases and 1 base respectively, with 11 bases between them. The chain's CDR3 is CASSHRRTNTEAFF. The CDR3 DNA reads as TGTGCCAGCAGCCATCGACGGACGAACACTGAAGCTTTCTTT.

The CDR3 reads CASSPTQGRSTEAFF. The CDR3 region has the DNA TGTGCCAGCAGTCCGACTCAGGGGAGGTCGACTGAAGCTTTCTTT. The J gene is TRBJ1-1, the V gene TRBV28, with a tentative D call TRBD1 (6 bases). Looked up from germline, CDR1 is MDHEN and CDR2 is SYDVKM. The germline V and J ends were trimmed by 5 bases and 5 bases, with 18 bases remaining between them. This CDR3 region has 15 residues.

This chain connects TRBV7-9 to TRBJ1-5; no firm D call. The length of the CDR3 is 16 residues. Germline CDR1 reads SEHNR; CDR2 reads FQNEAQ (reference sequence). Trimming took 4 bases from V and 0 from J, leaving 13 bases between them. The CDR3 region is CASSSSGVYSNQPQHF. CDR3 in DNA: TGTGCCAGCAGCTCTAGCGGGGTATATAGCAATCAGCCCCAGCATTTT.

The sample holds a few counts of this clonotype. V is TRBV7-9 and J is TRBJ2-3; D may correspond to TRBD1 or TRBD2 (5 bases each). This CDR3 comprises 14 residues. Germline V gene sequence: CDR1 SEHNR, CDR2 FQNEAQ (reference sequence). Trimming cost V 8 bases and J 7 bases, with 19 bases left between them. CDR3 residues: CASAVWGSEHTQYF. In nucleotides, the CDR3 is TGTGCCAGCGCCGTGTGGGGGAGCGAACATACGCAGTATTTT.

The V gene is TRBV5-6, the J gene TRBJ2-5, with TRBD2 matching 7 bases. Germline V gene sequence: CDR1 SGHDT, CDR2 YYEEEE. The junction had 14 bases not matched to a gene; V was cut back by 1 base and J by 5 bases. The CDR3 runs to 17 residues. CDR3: CASSLRRLAQRGETQYF. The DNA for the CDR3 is TGTGCCAGCAGCTTGCGACGACTAGCCCAACGTGGGGAGACCCAGTACTTC.

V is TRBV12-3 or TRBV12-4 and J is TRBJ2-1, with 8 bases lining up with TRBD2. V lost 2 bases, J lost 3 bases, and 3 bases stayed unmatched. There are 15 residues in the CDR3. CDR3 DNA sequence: TGTGCCAGCAGTTTATATAGCGGGGTCTACAATGAGCAGTTCTTC. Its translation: CASSLYSGVYNEQFF.

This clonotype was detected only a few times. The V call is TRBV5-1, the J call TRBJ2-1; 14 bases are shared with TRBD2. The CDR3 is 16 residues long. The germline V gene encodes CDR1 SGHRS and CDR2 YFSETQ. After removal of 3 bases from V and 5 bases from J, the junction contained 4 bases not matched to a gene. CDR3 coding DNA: TGCGCCAGCAGCTGGACTAGCGGGAGGATCGACAATGAGCAGTTCTTC. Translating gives CASSWTSGRIDNEQFF.

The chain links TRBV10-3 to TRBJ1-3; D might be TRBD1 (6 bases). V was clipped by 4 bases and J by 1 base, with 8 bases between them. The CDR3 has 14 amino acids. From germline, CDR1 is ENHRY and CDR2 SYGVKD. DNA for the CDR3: TGTGCCATCAGTGCGACAGGATCTGGAAACACCATATATTTT. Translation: CAISATGSGNTIYF.

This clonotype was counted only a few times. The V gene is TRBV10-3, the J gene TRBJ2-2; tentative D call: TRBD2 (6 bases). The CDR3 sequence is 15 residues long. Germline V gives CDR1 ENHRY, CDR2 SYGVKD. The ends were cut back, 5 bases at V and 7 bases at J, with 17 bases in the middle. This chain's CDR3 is CAISQKEGTGGELFF. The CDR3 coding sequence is TGTGCCATCAGTCAGAAGGAGGGTACAGGCGGGGAGCTGTTTTTT.

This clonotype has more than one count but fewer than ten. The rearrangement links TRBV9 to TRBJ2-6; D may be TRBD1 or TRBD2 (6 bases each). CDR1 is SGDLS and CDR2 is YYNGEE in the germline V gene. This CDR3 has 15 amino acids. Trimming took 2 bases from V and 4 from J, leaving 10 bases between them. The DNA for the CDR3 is TGTGCCAGCAGCGTCCGGGGGCTGGGGGCCAACGTCCTGACTTTC. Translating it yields CASSVRGLGANVLTF.

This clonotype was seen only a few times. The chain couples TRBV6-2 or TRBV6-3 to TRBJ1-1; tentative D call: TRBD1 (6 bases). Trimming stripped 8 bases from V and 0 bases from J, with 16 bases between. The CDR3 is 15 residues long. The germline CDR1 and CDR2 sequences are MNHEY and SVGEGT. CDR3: CASAQFQGLNTEAFF. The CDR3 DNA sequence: TGTGCCAGCGCCCAGTTTCAGGGGTTGAACACTGAAGCTTTCTTT.

CDR3 amino acids: CAIRTPEGQGKNTDTQYF. The CDR3, as DNA: TGTGCCATCAGAACTCCCGAGGGACAGGGGAAGAACACAGATACGCAGTATTTT. The chain has TRBV10-3 and TRBJ2-3; TRBD1 agrees at 10 bases. This CDR3 has 18 amino acids. Germline V gene data show CDR1 as ENHRY and CDR2 as SYGVKD. J was trimmed by 2 bases and V by 6 bases; bases with no gene match: 14.

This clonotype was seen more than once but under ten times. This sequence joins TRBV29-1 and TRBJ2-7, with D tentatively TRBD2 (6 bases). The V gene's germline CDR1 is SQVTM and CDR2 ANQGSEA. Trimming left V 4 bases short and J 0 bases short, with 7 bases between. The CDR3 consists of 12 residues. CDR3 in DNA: TGCAGCGTTGCGGAGGGCTCCTACGAGCAGTACTTC. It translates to CSVAEGSYEQYF.

The CDR3 protein is CASSFDNTGAGELFF. Here the CDR3 DNA reads TGCGCCAGCAGCTTCGACAATACAGGCGCCGGGGAGCTGTTTTTT. The chain links TRBV5-1 to TRBJ2-2; D possibly corresponds to TRBD1 (5 bases). The CDR3 has 15 amino acids. Germline V gene lookup returns CDR1 SGHRS and CDR2 YFSETQ. V lost 2 bases, J lost 6 bases, and 14 bases lay in between.

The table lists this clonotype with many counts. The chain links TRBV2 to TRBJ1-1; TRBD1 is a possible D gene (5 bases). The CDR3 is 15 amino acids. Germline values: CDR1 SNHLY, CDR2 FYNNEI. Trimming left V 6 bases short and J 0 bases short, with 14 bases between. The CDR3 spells CASRTDSLMNTEAFF. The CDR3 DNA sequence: TGTGCCAGCAGAACAGACAGCCTCATGAACACTGAAGCTTTCTTT.

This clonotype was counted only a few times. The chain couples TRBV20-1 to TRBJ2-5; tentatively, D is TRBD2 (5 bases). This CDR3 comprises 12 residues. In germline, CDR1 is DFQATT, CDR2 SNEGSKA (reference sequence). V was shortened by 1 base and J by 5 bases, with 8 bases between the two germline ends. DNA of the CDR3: TGCAGTGCTAGAGTTGGGGAGGAGACCCAGTACTTC. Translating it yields CSARVGEETQYF.

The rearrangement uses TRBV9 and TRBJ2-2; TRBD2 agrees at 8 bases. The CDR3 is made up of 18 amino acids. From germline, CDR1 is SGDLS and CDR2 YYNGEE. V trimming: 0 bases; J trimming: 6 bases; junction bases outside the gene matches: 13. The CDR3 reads CASSVGGAGEIRAGELFF. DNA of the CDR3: TGTGCCAGCAGCGTAGGGGGAGCGGGAGAAATTCGGGCCGGGGAGCTGTTTTTT.

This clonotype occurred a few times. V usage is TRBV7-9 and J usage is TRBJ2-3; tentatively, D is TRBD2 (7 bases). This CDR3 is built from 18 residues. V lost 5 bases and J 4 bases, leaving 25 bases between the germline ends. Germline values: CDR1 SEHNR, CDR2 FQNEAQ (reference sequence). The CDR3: CASSPYLTVGGASDTQYF. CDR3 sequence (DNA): TGTGCCAGCAGCCCATACCTAACTGTGGGGGGGGCCTCAGATACGCAGTATTTT.

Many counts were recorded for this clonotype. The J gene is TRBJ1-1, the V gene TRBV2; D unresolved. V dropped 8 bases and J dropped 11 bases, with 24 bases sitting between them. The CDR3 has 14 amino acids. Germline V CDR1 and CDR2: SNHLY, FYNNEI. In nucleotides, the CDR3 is TGTGCCAGCGAGGGCGCCAGAGGTCGAATCCTGGCTTTCTTT. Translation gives CASEGARGRILAFF. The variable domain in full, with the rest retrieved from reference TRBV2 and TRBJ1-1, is EPEVTQTPSHQVTQMGQEVILRCVPISNHLYFYWYRQILGQKVEFLVSFYNNEISEKSEIFDDQFSVERPDGSNFTLKIRSTKLEDSAMYFCASEGARGRILAFFGQGTRLTVV.

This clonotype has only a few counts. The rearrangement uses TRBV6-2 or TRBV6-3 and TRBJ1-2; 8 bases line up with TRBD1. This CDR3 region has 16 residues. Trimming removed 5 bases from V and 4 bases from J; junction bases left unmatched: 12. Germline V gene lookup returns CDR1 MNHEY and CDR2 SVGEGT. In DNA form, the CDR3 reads TGTGCCAGCAGTCCACCGGACAGGGAAGGGAGCTATGGCTACACCTTC. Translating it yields CASSPPDREGSYGYTF.

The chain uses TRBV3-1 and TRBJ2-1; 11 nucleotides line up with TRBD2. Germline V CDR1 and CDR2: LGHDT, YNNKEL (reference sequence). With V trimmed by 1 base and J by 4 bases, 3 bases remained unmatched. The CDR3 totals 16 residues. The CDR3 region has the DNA TGTGCCAGCAGCCAAGGAACTAGCGGGAGTTACAATGAGCAGTTCTTC. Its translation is CASSQGTSGSYNEQFF.

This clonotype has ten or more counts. CDR3 bases: TGTGCCACCAGTCCTGGGACAGGGAAGACATCAGATACGCAGTATTTT. Its translation is CATSPGTGKTSDTQYF. The chain has TRBV24-1 and TRBJ2-3, with TRBD1 identical over 9 bases. The V segment lost 6 bases and the J segment 4 bases; nucleotides outside the gene matches: 10. The CDR3 length is 16 residues. Germline CDR1 and CDR2: KGHDR and SFDVKD.